This is a list of T cell receptor beta chains from one sample in a study of T cells in Graves' hyperthyroidism and ophthalmopathy. TCRdb reprocessed the multiplex PCR reads via MiXCR and lists one record per CDR3 protein. The table records fewer than 650,000 distinct CDR3 sequences, 14% of them present only once. The sample was blood. The origin of the receptors is a woman younger than 30 with Graves' ophthalmopathy. The CDR3 runs from the conserved cysteine through the conserved F or W. Each record gives: J gene, clone size, V gene, D gene, CDR3 DNA, CDR3 protein. D genes are given only for firm matches. Size values are once, few and many counts, or a class for expanded clones, and some rows have none.

TRBJ1-2 | many | TRBV7-2 | . | TGTGCCAGCAGCCGAACCCGCGACAGGACCCCTGAGGGCTACACCTTC | CASSRTRDRTPEGYTF
TRBJ2-3 | many | TRBV2 | . | TGTGCCAGCAGTGAAGGAAGGATCCTGGGAGCGTGGTACGGCACAGATACGCAGTATTTT | CASSEGRILGAWYGTDTQYF
TRBJ2-7 | few | TRBV30 | . | TGTGCCTGGATGCCCCTTGTGTCCTACGAGCAGTACTTC | CAWMPLVSYEQYF
TRBJ2-1 | many | TRBV14 | TRBD2 | TGTGCCAGCAGCCTAGGGGCTCCGGGACTAGCGGGAGAGTACAATGAGCAGTTCTTC | CASSLGAPGLAGEYNEQFF
TRBJ1-2 | few | TRBV10-3 | TRBD1 | TGTGCCATCAATCTCCACAGGGGGCGCCACTATGGCTACACCTTC | CAINLHRGRHYGYTF
TRBJ2-3 | few | TRBV12-3/TRBV12-4 | . | TGTGCCTCCACCCTTTTAAGTCTGGCGGGAAGGCTGAGCACAGATACGCAGTATTTT | CASTLLSLAGRLSTDTQYF
TRBJ2-1 | . | TRBV6-5 | TRBD2 | TGTGCCAGCAGTTACTCCGGGACTAGCGGGAGTACCGATGAGCAGTTCTTC | CASSYSGTSGSTDEQFF
TRBJ2-1 | many | TRBV4-1 | . | TGCGCCAGCAGCCAAACGACAGGTTACGGTGAGCAGTTCTTC | CASSQTTGYGEQFF
TRBJ1-1 | many | TRBV19 | . | TGTGCCAGTAGTATAGAACGCGACCGGGACCCACAAGCTTTCTTT | CASSIERDRDPQAFF
TRBJ2-1 | many | TRBV20-1 | . | TGCAGTGCTCCCAGGTGGAATGAGCAGTTCTTC | CSAPRWNEQFF
TRBJ2-7 | few | TRBV20-1 | . | TGCAGTGCTAAAGGCAAAACCTACGAGCAGTACTTC | CSAKGKTYEQYF
TRBJ2-4 | . | TRBV28 | TRBD1 | TGTGCCAGCAGTTCTACCCGGACAGGGGCGGGTAACATTCAGTACTTC | CASSSTRTGAGNIQYF
TRBJ1-1 | . | TRBV6-5 | . | TGTGCCAGCAGTTACTCTCCAGGGCAGAACACTGAAGCTTTCTTT | CASSYSPGQNTEAFF
TRBJ2-7 | many | TRBV20-1 | . | TGCAGTGCTACACCCGGAGAGCTCTACGAGCAGTACTTC | CSATPGELYEQYF
TRBJ2-2 | many | TRBV11-3 | . | TGTGCCAGCAGCCCGCAAACAGGACTCACCGGGGAGCTGTTTTTT | CASSPQTGLTGELFF
TRBJ1-1 | many | TRBV6-1 | . | TGTGCCAGCACTCCGGGGGGGGGGACTGAAGCTTTCTTT | CASTPGGGTEAFF
TRBJ2-3 | many | TRBV5-1 | . | TGCGCCAGCAGCTTGTCTCACGGGAGATCGCCAGATACGCAGTATTTT | CASSLSHGRSPDTQYF
TRBJ1-2 | many | TRBV27 | . | TGTGCCAGCAGTTTATCGAGCAGGGATCCTCTACAACTCTATGGCTACACCTTC | CASSLSSRDPLQLYGYTF
TRBJ2-5 | . | TRBV5-1 | . | TGTGCCAGCAGCTTGGGCAGTCCTCAGGAGACCCAGTACTTC | CASSLGSPQETQYF
TRBJ1-1 | . | TRBV6-1 | TRBD1 | TGTGCCACCAGACAGGGTGGGGCTGAAGCTTTCTTT | CATRQGGAEAFF
TRBJ2-5 | few | TRBV4-2 | . | TGTGCCAGCAGCCAAGAAAATCAGGGATCCCAAGAGACCCAGTACTTC | CASSQENQGSQETQYF
TRBJ2-3 | many | TRBV7-8 | TRBD2 | TGTGCCAGCAGCCTAGGACTAGGACTAGCCGTAGATACGCAGTATTTT | CASSLGLGLAVDTQYF
TRBJ1-5 | . | TRBV20-1 | TRBD1 | TGCAGTGCTACCACCCCAGGGACAGCGCATAGCAATCAGCCCCAGCATTTT | CSATTPGTAHSNQPQHF
TRBJ1-1 | once | TRBV7-9 | TRBD1 | TGTGCCAGCAGCTTAGATTACAGGGGGGAAGCTTTCTTT | CASSLDYRGEAFF
TRBJ1-5 | many | TRBV12-3/TRBV12-4 | . | TGTGCCAGCAGTTTCTCAGGGGACCAGCCCCAGCATTTT | CASSFSGDQPQHF
TRBJ1-1 | . | TRBV19 | . | TGTGCCAGTAAACGGAAGGGGGTGATGAACACTGAAGCTTTCTTT | CASKRKGVMNTEAFF
TRBJ2-7 | many | TRBV7-8 | . | TGTGCCAGCAGCCAAGTACAAACCTACGAGCAGTACTTC | CASSQVQTYEQYF
TRBJ2-5 | few | TRBV5-1 | TRBD2 | TGCGCCAGCAGCTTGGGGGGACTAGCGGGAGTAGAGACCCAGTACTTC | CASSLGGLAGVETQYF
TRBJ2-1 | few | TRBV4-1 | . | TGCGCCAGCAGCCAAGAACCCGCTAGCGCAACCTACAATGAGCAGTTCTTC | CASSQEPASATYNEQFF
TRBJ2-3 | many | TRBV4-2 | . | TGTGCCAGCAGCCCGATGGGAGGTACGCAGTATTTT | CASSPMGGTQYF
TRBJ2-5 | . | TRBV19 | TRBD1 | TGTGCCAGTACAGGGGGCAGACAACAAGAGACCCAGTACTTC | CASTGGRQQETQYF
TRBJ2-5 | many | TRBV20-1 | TRBD2 | TGCAGTGCCCACTTGACTAGCGGCCAAGAGACCCAGTACTTC | CSAHLTSGQETQYF
TRBJ2-7 | few | TRBV11-1 | TRBD2 | TGTGCCAGCAGCTCCGGACTAGCGGGAGAGCAGTACTTC | CASSSGLAGEQYF
TRBJ1-2 | few | TRBV2 | TRBD1 | TGTGCCAGCAGCGGACAGGGGGAGAACTATGGCTACACCTTC | CASSGQGENYGYTF
TRBJ1-2 | . | TRBV2 | . | TGTGCCAGCAGAGGGGACGTAGGCTACACCTTC | CASRGDVGYTF
TRBJ1-4 | . | TRBV6-2/TRBV6-3 | TRBD1 | TGTGCCAGCAGGACAGGGGGAGCGGCTAATGAAAAACTGTTTTTT | CASRTGGAANEKLFF
TRBJ2-5 | . | TRBV20-1 | TRBD1 | TGCAGTGCTAGCCGGGGGACAGGGACCCAGTACTTC | CSASRGTGTQYF
TRBJ1-5 | few | TRBV19 | . | TGTGCCAGTAGTATAGTGGGGCCCAATCAGCCCCAGCATTTT | CASSIVGPNQPQHF
TRBJ1-1 | many | TRBV7-8 | TRBD1 | TGTGCCAGCAGCGCCAGACAGGGTGGAGCTGGGGCTGAAGCTTTCTTT | CASSARQGGAGAEAFF
TRBJ1-1 | . | TRBV18 | . | TGTGCCAGCTCACAGGCTTGGGACACTGAAGCTTTCTTT | CASSQAWDTEAFF
TRBJ1-6 | . | TRBV27 | . | TGTGCCAGCAGGTCCTCGGAAGGGTACTCCTATAATTCACCCCTCCACTTT | CASRSSEGYSYNSPLHF
TRBJ1-1 | many | TRBV28 | . | TGTGCCAGCAGTTTTGGGGAGGCTGAAGCTTTCTTT | CASSFGEAEAFF
TRBJ1-5 | many | TRBV5-6 | . | TGTGCCAGCAGCCAGACAGGAGGCGGCAATCAGCCCCAGCATTTT | CASSQTGGGNQPQHF
TRBJ1-5 | many | TRBV20-1 | . | TGCAGTGCTCACCGGGGTGGGGGCGTTGGCAATCAGCCCCAGCATTTT | CSAHRGGGVGNQPQHF
TRBJ1-3 | many | TRBV12-5 | . | TGTGCTAGTGGTTCAAAGCACAGCCAGGGCACATCTGGAAACACCATATATTTT | CASGSKHSQGTSGNTIYF
TRBJ2-1 | . | TRBV3-1 | . | TGTGCCAGCAAACAGGGAGGTTGGAACAATGAGCAGTTCTTC | CASKQGGWNNEQFF
TRBJ2-7 | many | TRBV11-3 | . | TGTGCCAGCAGCTTAGGATTTGAGGGCCACGAGCAGTACTTC | CASSLGFEGHEQYF
TRBJ1-4 | many | TRBV30 | . | TGTGCCTGGACAGGGGTAACTAATGAAAAACTGTTTTTT | CAWTGVTNEKLFF
TRBJ1-3 | many | TRBV20-1 | TRBD1 | TGCAGTGCTAGGGCAGGGGGCCCTGGAAACACCATATATTTT | CSARAGGPGNTIYF
TRBJ2-2 | few | TRBV10-3 | . | TGTGCCATCAGTGAATACGAGCAGGGAACCGGGGAGCTGTTTTTT | CAISEYEQGTGELFF
TRBJ1-1 | many | TRBV7-3 | . | TGTGCCAGCAGCTTAGGAATCAACACTGAAGCTTTCTTT | CASSLGINTEAFF
TRBJ2-3 | many | TRBV7-2 | . | TGTGCCAGCATTTTTAGTTGGGACGACACAGATACGCAGTATTTT | CASIFSWDDTDTQYF
TRBJ2-2 | once | TRBV3-1 | . | TGTGCCAGCAGCCGCCCGTTTGGGGCGGACACCGGGGAGCTGTTTTTT | CASSRPFGADTGELFF
TRBJ2-7 | many | TRBV12-3/TRBV12-4 | TRBD1 | TGTGCCAGCACCAAGGGACAGGGAATCTACGAGCAGTACTTC | CASTKGQGIYEQYF
TRBJ2-2 | many | TRBV2 | . | TGTGCCAGCGGGGCTGTAGGGAGTTGGACCGGGGAGCTGTTTTTT | CASGAVGSWTGELFF